This is a list of T cell receptor beta chains from one sample in a study of identical twins. MiXCR was run by TCRdb on the 5' RACE reads, yielding one entry per CDR3 protein. The sample includes more than 400,000 distinct CDR3 sequences, over 12% of them seen just once. This same sample was also taken into another study, of yellow fever vaccine responses in identical twins.

The specimen sequenced was CD4+ T cells sorted from blood. Source of these receptors: a woman in her late teens or twenties in good health. The CDR3 runs from the conserved cysteine through the conserved F or W. A D gene is named only where the DNA matches it firmly. Size is omitted from some rows. Given values are once, few, many or a class for expanded clones.

length	size	J	V	D	DNA	CDR3
14	.	TRBJ2-7	TRBV3-1	.	TGTGCCAGCAGCCGGCAAGGGGAGACCTACGAGCAGTACTTC	CASSRQGETYEQYF
17	.	TRBJ2-7	TRBV2	.	TGTGCCAGCAGTGATAGGCAGGGGAAGTCTCTGGGCTACGAGCAGTACTTC	CASSDRQGKSLGYEQYF
14	many	TRBJ1-5	TRBV12-3/TRBV12-4	.	TGTGCCAGCAGTCCTGGACAGCACAATCAGCCCCAGCATTTT	CASSPGQHNQPQHF
14	few	TRBJ1-5	TRBV12-3/TRBV12-4	.	TGTGCCAGCAGTTTAGGGCAGTTCGATCAGCCCCAGCATTTT	CASSLGQFDQPQHF
15	many	TRBJ2-1	TRBV6-2/TRBV6-3	.	TGTGCCAGCAGACCCAGGGTGGCGGTTTACAATGAGCAGTTCTTC	CASRPRVAVYNEQFF
15	.	TRBJ2-7	TRBV12-3/TRBV12-4	TRBD2	TGTGCCAGCAGTCCTAGCGGGAGCAAGCGGTACGAGCAGTACTTC	CASSPSGSKRYEQYF
16	few	TRBJ2-3	TRBV4-1	.	TGCGCCAGCAGCCAAGTCAGGGGCGGGATCGCAGATACGCAGTATTTT	CASSQVRGGIADTQYF
15	few	TRBJ1-2	TRBV14	TRBD1	TGTGCCAGCAGTCCCCCGACAGGGACTAACTATGGCTACACCTTC	CASSPPTGTNYGYTF
13	.	TRBJ2-5	TRBV12-3/TRBV12-4	.	TGTGCCAGCAGACGCCGGGACCAAGAGACCCAGTACTTC	CASRRRDQETQYF
17	.	TRBJ2-4	TRBV28	.	TGTGCCAGCAGTTTGTCCGGGGGCGGTGGGGCCAAAAACATTCAGTACTTC	CASSLSGGGGAKNIQYF
15	.	TRBJ1-1	TRBV12-3/TRBV12-4	TRBD1	TGTGCCAGCAGTTTGGTACAGGGGGGTAAGGGTGAAGCTTTCTTT	CASSLVQGGKGEAFF
16	.	TRBJ2-1	TRBV25-1	.	TGTGCCAGCACCCTCCCCGGGGCGGGCGGATACAATGAGCAGTTCTTC	CASTLPGAGGYNEQFF
14	many	TRBJ1-4	TRBV6-1	.	TGTGCCAGCAGTGAGCGGCAGGATTTCGAAAAACTGTTTTTT	CASSERQDFEKLFF
13	few	TRBJ1-2	TRBV7-8	.	TGTGCCAGCAGCTTAGTAGGTGGGGATGGCTACACCTTC	CASSLVGGDGYTF
13	.	TRBJ2-1	TRBV20-1	.	TGCAGTTCTGAGAGTTACCACTACAATGAGCAGTTCTTC	CSSESYHYNEQFF
11	few	TRBJ1-6	TRBV24-1	.	TGTGCCACCAGGGGGGTTTCACCCCTCCACTTT	CATRGVSPLHF
19	few	TRBJ2-3	TRBV24-1	TRBD2	TGTGCCACCAGTGACCATCCTGGGACTAGCGGGACCCCCCCAGATACGCAGTATTTT	CATSDHPGTSGTPPDTQYF
13	few	TRBJ2-5	TRBV6-6	.	TGTGCCAGCAAGAGGAGGGGGGGAGAGACCCAGTACTTC	CASKRRGGETQYF
15	.	TRBJ2-7	TRBV20-1	TRBD2	TGCAGTGCTAGTGGGCTAAGCGGGAGCTCCTACGAGCAGTACTTC	CSASGLSGSSYEQYF